A single sample gave rise to the 18 T cell receptor beta chains below, sequenced in a study of glioma-infiltrating T cells after dendritic cell vaccination. Time point given: after dendritic cell vaccination, including at tumor progression/relapse. Using immunoSEQ multiplex PCR, the repertoire was profiled, and TCRdb retains in-frame clones only, with some absent. The table shows about 25,000 clones, with 89% occurring only once. The material sequenced was blood, taken after dendritic cell vaccination. The receptors here all came from a human donor with glioblastoma.

This chain uses TRBV7-2 with TRBJ2-3; no definite D call. CDR3 size: 11 residues. Trimming took 6 bases from V and 3 from J, leaving 4 bases between them. Germline V gene data show CDR1 as SGHTA and CDR2 as FQGNSA. DNA for the CDR3: TGTGCCAGCAGGCGAACAGATACGCAGTATTTT. It yields the protein CASRRTDTQYF.

V and J are TRBV5-1 and TRBJ2-2; 10 bases map to TRBD1. Germline assignment: CDR1 SGHRS and CDR2 YFSETQ. V lost 5 bases to trimming and J lost 5 bases; unmatched junction nucleotides: 6. The CDR3 length is 15 residues. The CDR3 DNA is TGCGCCAGCAGATCCGGGACAGGGGTAACCGGGGAGCTGTTTTTT. As protein: CASRSGTGVTGELFF.

Remarks on this clone: The sample has other DNA sequences that encode this CDR3 too. CDR3 coding DNA: TGTGCCTGGTTATCTCCCACAGGGGGCACGATTTCACCCCTCCACTTT. Amino acid sequence: CAWLSPTGGTISPLHF. V gene TRBV30 combines with J gene TRBJ1-6, with 9 bases identical to TRBD1. V dropped 5 bases and J dropped 9; count of bases not matched to a gene: 14. There are 16 residues in the CDR3. In germline, CDR1 is GTSNPN, CDR2 SVGIG (reference sequence). The variable domain in full, completed from reference TRBV30 and TRBJ1-6, reads SQTIHQWPATLVQPVGSPLSLECTVEGTSNPNLYWYRQAAGRGLQLLFYSVGIGQISSEVPQNLSASRPQDRQFILSSKKLLLSDSGFYLCAWLSPTGGTISPLHFGNGTRLTVT.

This chain connects TRBV30 to TRBJ1-3, with D possibly TRBD1 on 6 matching bases. The V gene lost 8 bases and the J gene lost 4 bases, with 27 bases spanning the gap. Germline CDR1 and CDR2: GTSNPN and SVGIG (reference sequence). CDR3 length: 17 residues. The CDR3 DNA is TGTGCCCAGAGGGGGTGGGGTCTGGCAGCAGCGGGAAACACCATATATTTT. It codes for CAQRGWGLAAAGNTIYF.

V and J are TRBV18 and TRBJ1-1; 12 nucleotides align to TRBD1. The CDR3 is 16 amino acids. After removal of 0 bases from V and 3 bases from J, the junction contained 2 bases not matched to a gene. The germline V gene has CDR1 KGHSH and CDR2 LQKENI. CDR3 protein: CASSPPGQGAHTEAFF. For the CDR3, the DNA is TGTGCCAGCTCACCACCGGGACAGGGGGCTCACACTGAAGCTTTCTTT.

This sequence joins TRBV30 and TRBJ2-3, with D perhaps TRBD2 (6 bases). V lost 3 bases and J lost 2, with 12 bases in between. Germline lookup yields CDR1 GTSNPN and CDR2 SVGIG (reference sequence). This CDR3 contains 14 residues. The CDR3: CAWSAGLHTDTQYF. In DNA, the CDR3 is TGTGCCTGGAGCGCGGGACTTCACACAGATACGCAGTATTTT.

The chain employs TRBV5-7 and TRBJ2-1; 8 positions match TRBD1. TRBV5-7 has ORF status, its function being uncertain. V lost 3 bases, J lost 7 bases, and 9 bases stayed unmatched. The CDR3 is made up of 15 amino acids. As DNA, the CDR3 is TGTGCCAGCAGCTCGCGGACAGGGCCGACGAATGAGCAGTTCTTC. It codes for CASSSRTGPTNEQFF.

This chain connects TRBV5-1 to TRBJ2-2; 8 bases are shared with TRBD1. Germline-derived CDR1 and CDR2 are SGHRS and YFSETQ. J lost 4 bases, V lost 0 bases, and 2 bases had no gene match. The CDR3 runs to 15 residues. CDR3: CASSLGTGSTGELFF. The CDR3 nucleotides read TGCGCCAGCAGCTTGGGGACAGGGTCCACCGGGGAGCTGTTTTTT.

The rearrangement links TRBV5-1 to TRBJ2-5; 10 bases fit TRBD2. The V and J ends lost 1 base and 5 bases, in that order; junction bases with no gene match: 5. Germline CDR1 and CDR2: SGHRS and YFSETQ. This CDR3 contains 15 residues. The CDR3 sequence is CASSLTSGVGETQYF. The CDR3 bases are TGCGCCAGCAGCTTGACTAGCGGGGTGGGGGAGACCCAGTACTTC.

V gene TRBV6-6 combines with J gene TRBJ2-7; TRBD1 matches at 10 bases. The CDR3 loop spans 14 amino acids. After removal of 4 bases from V and 4 bases from J, the junction contained 4 bases not matched to a gene. Germline V gene data show CDR1 as MNHNY and CDR2 as SVGAGI (reference sequence). The CDR3 spells CASSSPGQGYEQYF. CDR3 nucleotides: TGTGCCAGCAGTTCCCCGGGACAGGGGTACGAGCAGTACTTC.

A note on this clone: The junction and the germline gene differ at one end; a read error may be behind it. This sequence joins TRBV4-2 and TRBJ2-2, with 10 nucleotides matching TRBD2. The CDR3 sequence is 16 residues long. CDR1 and CDR2 (germline): LGHNA, YNFKEQ. The CDR3 nucleotides read TGTGCCAGCAGCCTGGAAGCGGGGGGGAACACCGGGGGGCTGTTTTTT. Its protein is CASSLEAGGNTGGLFF.

The rearrangement joins TRBV6-6 to TRBJ2-7; 9 nucleotides align to TRBD1. With 7 bases clipped from V and 0 bases from J, the junction kept 7 bases outside the gene matches. Germline lookup yields CDR1 MNHNY and CDR2 SVGAGI (reference sequence). This CDR3 has 15 residues. CDR3 loop: CASTGGTGSSYEQYF. Written as DNA, the CDR3 is TGTGCCAGCACCGGCGGGACAGGGTCCTCCTACGAGCAGTACTTC.

This clone was seen once. The genes are TRBV7-9 and TRBJ2-7; maybe TRBD1 (6 bases). There are 15 residues in the CDR3. The V and J ends lost 5 bases and 2 bases respectively, with 16 bases between them. CDR1 is SEHNR and CDR2 is FQNEAQ in the germline V gene (reference sequence). The CDR3 sequence is CASSPDSSKPYEQYF. CDR3 bases: TGTGCCAGCAGCCCGGACAGTTCAAAGCCCTACGAGCAGTACTTC.

This clone was detected once. The same CDR3 also results from other DNA sequences found in this sample. The chain combines TRBV10-3 with TRBJ1-5; TRBD1 aligns across 9 bases. Germline V CDR1 and CDR2: ENHRY, SYGVKD. After removal of 0 bases from V and 4 bases from J, the junction contained 1 base not matched to a gene. The CDR3 runs to 15 residues. This chain's CDR3 is CAISESGQGNQPQHF. CDR3 bases: TGTGCCATCAGTGAGTCGGGACAGGGAAATCAGCCCCAGCATTTT.

The chain combines TRBV9 with TRBJ2-5; 7 bases line up with TRBD2. V shed 0 bases and J 5 bases; nucleotides not matched to a gene: 7. Germline assignment: CDR1 SGDLS and CDR2 YYNGEE. This CDR3 region has 15 residues. CDR3 sequence (DNA): TGTGCCAGCAGCGTAGCAGGACTAGTTCGGGAGACCCAGTACTTC. Its protein is CASSVAGLVRETQYF. Full variable domain (missing parts from reference TRBV9 and TRBJ2-5): DSGVTQTPKHLITATGQRVTLRCSPRSGDLSVYWYQQSLDQGLQFLIQYYNGEERAKGNILERFSAQQFPDLHSELNLSSLELGDSALYFCASSVAGLVRETQYFGPGTRLLVL.

J is TRBJ2-5 and V is TRBV4-3; TRBD2 might be the D (5 bases). The CDR3 consists of 11 residues. Trimming took 5 bases from V and 7 from J, leaving 8 bases between them. Germline values: CDR1 LGHNA, CDR2 YSLEER. The CDR3 is CASSSRGTQYF. The CDR3 coding sequence is TGCGCCAGCAGCTCACGGGGGACCCAGTACTTC.

The chain uses TRBV5-4 and TRBJ2-6; no clear D. The germline gives CDR1 SGHNT, CDR2 YYREEE (reference sequence). V shed 4 bases and J shed 1 base, with 12 bases lying between them. The CDR3 has 16 residues. CDR3 sequence reads: CASSPISLSGANVLTF. The CDR3 DNA follows: TGTGCCAGCAGCCCCATATCACTTTCTGGGGCCAACGTCCTGACTTTC.

The rearrangement links TRBV6-6 to TRBJ2-4, with D perhaps TRBD2 (6 bases). V lost 5 bases and J 0 bases, leaving 8 bases between the germline ends. Per germline, CDR1 MNHNY and CDR2 SVGAGI (reference sequence). The CDR3 consists of 14 residues. In DNA form, the CDR3 reads TGTGCCAGCAGTGACGGGGGAGCCAAAAACATTCAGTACTTC. It is translated as CASSDGGAKNIQYF.